This T cell receptor beta chain was sequenced for a study of T cells expressing NK-cell markers. Turning to the study itself: Each TCR beta repertoire originated in sorted T cells that were CD3+CD56+NKG2C+, CD3+CD56+NKG2C- or CD3+CD56-NKG2C+. Just one sequenced donor of eight was HCMV-seronegative, while seven were seropositive.

With regard to this clonotype: What it binds is unknown.

One entry per CDR3 protein, without DNA, is what TCRdb gives after re-calling the 5' RACE reads. This sample's clone table lists some 340,000 distinct CDR3 sequences. General study points: There remained a lack of clarity about HCMV specificity of expanded NKG2C+ T cell clones. Several of the donors also had these clonotypes leading their CD3+CD56-NKG2C+ fraction.

CDR1 and CDR2 (germline): SGHVS, FNYEAQ. CDR3 size: 15 residues. The sample comprised blood T cells: a sorted CD56 or NKG2C T cell subset, CD4+ or CD8+ T cells, or bulk PBMC T cells (not recorded which). The sequence was obtained from a man aged 18-75 years in good health. The chain carries TRBV7-6 and TRBJ2-5. The CDR3: CASSLPYATQETQYF.